The subject of this entry is one TCR beta chain. As yet, its antigen is unknown. The data originate from a study of CD8 T cells in ankylosing spondylitis. Whole-study results and caveats: Blood of patients with ankylosing spondylitis appeared to be characterized by a TCR beta motif of eight highly homologous variants.

Germline CDR1 SGHAT, CDR2 FQNNGV. Deletions cut 7 bases from V and 5 bases from J, with 17 bases between. The CDR3 loop spans 14 amino acids. In TCRdb, the 5' RACE reads were re-called with MiXCR into one record per CDR3 protein. The sample comprises some 240,000 distinct CDR3 sequences, 7.3% of which are singletons, and 12% to 15% rests with the top ten. The rearrangement joins TRBV11-2 to TRBJ1-1; no clear D. Source material: blood, either unsorted or a sorted T cell fraction (not recorded which). The clonotype was recovered from a male donor with ankylosing spondylitis. DNA of the CDR3: TGTGCCAGCACCCCTTCGGGAAGCGCGACTGAAGCTTTCTTT. It encodes CASTPSGSATEAFF. The whole variable domain, remainder taken from reference TRBV11-2 and TRBJ1-1, is EAGVAQSPRYKIIEKRQSVAFWCNPISGHATLYWYQQILGQGPKLLIQFQNNGVVDDSQLPKDRFSAERLKGVDSTLKIQPAKLEDSAVYLCASTPSGSATEAFFGQGTRLTVV.